The clone carrying this T cell receptor beta chain was seen a few times. These data are taken from a study of blood T cell repertoires in COVID-19. Overall study context: PBMCs, B-cell-depleted T cells, or T cells provided the cDNA or gDNA that made up the material.

With V trimmed by 6 bases and J by 6 bases, 13 bases remained unmatched. Germline V lookup: CDR1 SNHLY, CDR2 FYNNEI. The CDR3 loop spans 15 amino acids. Per the authors' pipeline: Estimated nucleated cell counts came from reference gene primer amplification. Some clones are missing from TCRdb's copy, which holds only in-frame ones; the method was immunoSEQ multiplex PCR. For V, J and clone size, that table is used; D and trimming come from the DNA. This table holds 99,000 or so clones, roughly 82% found once. This receptor was taken from a man aged 60 to 69 with acute or convalescent COVID-19. This chain uses TRBV2 with TRBJ1-2, with 7 bases identical to TRBD1. The sample consisted of peripheral blood. Written as DNA, the CDR3 is TGTGCCAGCAGAGAATCCAGGGGGAGTCTTGATGGCTACACCTTC. Translating it yields CASRESRGSLDGYTF.